The 16 T cell receptor beta chains listed next were all sequenced from one sample in a study of T cell responses to AZD1222 COVID-19 vaccine. Clones were sequenced by immunoSEQ multiplex PCR, and TCRdb holds only the in-frame ones, with some missing. Of approximately 60,000 clones listed, approximately 80% are singletons. Source: peripheral blood, taken on day 0 of AZD1222 vaccination. All receptors derive from an adult in good health.

V usage is TRBV7-2 and J usage is TRBJ2-1; 8 nucleotides agree with TRBD2. With 5 bases clipped from V and 7 bases from J, the junction kept 13 bases outside the gene matches. Germline V CDR1 and CDR2: SGHTA, FQGNSA. CDR3 length: 16 amino acids. The CDR3 spells CASSPLGRGGLNEQFF. In nucleotides, the CDR3 is TGTGCCAGCAGCCCCCTCGGGCGCGGGGGGTTGAATGAGCAGTTCTTC.

The rearrangement links TRBV5-4 to TRBJ1-4; D unclear. The CDR3 is 14 amino acids. The V end lost 1 base, the J end lost 11 bases, and 15 bases lay between the germline ends. Germline V CDR1 and CDR2: SGHNT, YYREEE (reference sequence). The CDR3 region is CASSLMGDPSKLFF. The CDR3, as DNA: TGTGCCAGCAGCTTGATGGGAGATCCGTCGAAACTGTTTTTT.

The chain links TRBV18 to TRBJ1-2; TRBD1 is a possible D gene (5 bases). Trimming stripped 5 bases from V and 4 bases from J, with 14 bases between. The length of the CDR3 is 14 residues. CDR1 is KGHSH, CDR2 LQKENI, per germline. The CDR3 DNA reads TGTGCCAGCTCAACCGACAGAGACCGCTATGGCTACACCTTC. Translating gives CASSTDRDRYGYTF.

The chain combines TRBV13 with TRBJ2-3; 7 bases agree with TRBD2. Losses at the gene ends were 5 bases for V and 0 bases for J; bases not matched to a gene: 11. The CDR3 covers 17 residues. Germline CDR1 and CDR2: PRHDT and FYEKMQ (reference sequence). In DNA, the CDR3 is TGTGCCAGCAGCGCTAGCCTGGACGGGGGGAGCACAGATACGCAGTATTTT. The encoded protein is CASSASLDGGSTDTQYF.

This chain uses TRBV28 with TRBJ2-5, with 13 bases aligning to TRBD2. The CDR3 has 15 amino acids. With V trimmed by 10 bases and J by 1 base, 6 bases remained unmatched. Germline lookup yields CDR1 MDHEN and CDR2 SYDVKM. CDR3 nucleotide sequence: TGTGCCATCGCGACTAGCGGGGGGCCCCAAGAGACCCAGTACTTC. Translating gives CAIATSGGPQETQYF.

This chain connects TRBV28 to TRBJ2-7; D possibly corresponds to TRBD2 (5 bases). V lost 3 bases to trimming and J lost 6 bases, with 18 bases between them. There are 15 residues in the CDR3. Germline CDR1 is MDHEN and CDR2 is SYDVKM. CDR3 in amino acids: CASSLARAVNSEQYF. CDR3 sequence (DNA): TGTGCCAGCAGTTTGGCGCGGGCGGTAAACAGCGAGCAGTACTTC. Looking up the rest from reference TRBV28 and TRBJ2-7 gives the full variable domain: DVKVTQSSRYLVKRTGEKVFLECVQDMDHENMFWYRQDPGLGLRLIYFSYDVKMKEKGDIPEGYSVSREKKERFSLILESASTNQTSMYLCASSLARAVNSEQYFGPGTRLTVT.

The chain recombines TRBV30 with TRBJ2-4; TRBD2 matches 9 bases. CDR1 and CDR2 (germline): GTSNPN, SVGIG (reference sequence). The CDR3 covers 16 residues. Germline trimming cut 5 bases from V and 4 bases from J; bases unmatched to any gene: 12. The CDR3 nucleotides read TGTGCCTGGGGAACGCATAGCGGGGGTGAAAAAAACATTCAGTACTTC. Amino acid sequence: CAWGTHSGGEKNIQYF.

CDR3 in DNA: TGCGCCAGCAGCTTGGTGGCCTTAGCGGGGGGGCTTTACAATGAGCAGTTCTTC. As protein: CASSLVALAGGLYNEQFF. J is TRBJ2-1 and V is TRBV5-1, with 11 bases lining up with TRBD2. Germline V lookup: CDR1 SGHRS, CDR2 YFSETQ. Trimming cost V 0 bases and J 4 bases; bases outside gene matches: 9. The length of the CDR3 is 18 residues.

V and J are TRBV5-5 and TRBJ1-2; no reliable D call. The CDR3 has 15 amino acids. The ends were cut back, 3 bases at V and 0 bases at J, with 12 bases in the middle. Germline CDR1 SGHKS, CDR2 YYEKEE (reference sequence). CDR3 sequence (DNA): TGTGCCAGCAGCTCCTGGATGGTAGCTAACTATGGCTACACCTTC. Its protein product is CASSSWMVANYGYTF.

This clone occurred once. The chain is built from TRBV5-1 and TRBJ1-6, with D tentatively TRBD1 (5 bases). The V and J ends lost 0 bases and 10 bases respectively, with 14 bases between them. The V gene's germline CDR1 is SGHRS and CDR2 YFSETQ. The CDR3 contains 15 residues. CDR3 bases: TGCGCCAGCAGCTTGGGCTCAGGGTCTCAATCACCCCTCCACTTT. Translating gives CASSLGSGSQSPLHF.

V usage is TRBV30 and J usage is TRBJ1-2; D is undetermined. The V gene's germline CDR1 is GTSNPN and CDR2 SVGIG (reference sequence). There are 11 residues in the CDR3. The V and J ends lost 1 base and 9 bases respectively, with 9 bases between them. The CDR3 bases are TGTGCCTGGAGTGGACTGGGTAGCTACACCTTC. Translating it yields CAWSGLGSYTF.

The V and J genes are TRBV30 and TRBJ2-7; D ambiguous. Germline CDR1 GTSNPN, CDR2 SVGIG (reference sequence). The V end lost 0 bases, the J end lost 2 bases, and 5 bases lay between the germline ends. This CDR3 comprises 12 residues. The CDR3 sequence is CAWSVLAYEQYF. Here the CDR3 DNA reads TGTGCCTGGAGTGTACTGGCCTACGAGCAGTACTTC.

The chain couples TRBV7-2 to TRBJ2-5, with D hard to call. Trimming left V 6 bases short and J 5 bases short, with 13 bases between. This CDR3 is built from 13 residues. Germline CDR1 SGHTA, CDR2 FQGNSA. The CDR3 spells CASRSGLKETQYF. CDR3 coding DNA: TGTGCCAGCAGATCCGGGCTCAAGGAGACCCAGTACTTC.

This clone has only a few counts. The chain carries TRBV4-1 and TRBJ2-5; 8 bases fit TRBD2. Losses at the gene ends were 3 bases for V and 4 bases for J; bases not matched to a gene: 4. CDR3 length: 14 residues. Germline lookup yields CDR1 MGHRA and CDR2 YSYEKL. CDR3 in amino acids: CASSHSGGAETQYF. CDR3 nucleotide sequence: TGCGCCAGCAGCCACTCGGGGGGGGCAGAGACCCAGTACTTC.

The genes are TRBV5-4 and TRBJ1-2; maybe TRBD1 (5 bases). Germline V gene lookup returns CDR1 SGHNT and CDR2 YYREEE (reference sequence). The CDR3 has 16 residues. The V end lost 3 bases, the J end lost 1 base, and 16 bases lay between the germline ends. The CDR3 DNA follows: TGTGCCAGCAGCTCATCGCTGACAGAGCATAACTATGGCTACACCTTC. Encoded protein: CASSSSLTEHNYGYTF.

This chain joins TRBV6-1 and TRBJ2-7, with a tentative D call TRBD2 (6 bases). With 3 bases removed from V and 3 bases from J, the gap between germline ends came to 21 bases. The germline CDR1 and CDR2 sequences are MNHNS and SASEGT. The CDR3 runs to 17 residues. CDR3 nucleotide sequence: TGTGCCAGCAGTGAGGCCCAAGGGTCCGGGGGACTCTACGAGCAGTACTTC. It specifies CASSEAQGSGGLYEQYF.